The 31 T cell receptor beta chains below all came from one sample that was sequenced in a study of Ad26.COV2.S vaccination and SARS-CoV-2 variants. As to treatment: some 20 received Ad26.COV2.S at low or high dose, single or two shots; several received placebo; per-sample allocation not given. All samples were drawn on day 63, counting from the first vaccine or placebo injection. Sequenced by immunoSEQ multiplex PCR; TCRdb stores in-frame clones only, minus some. The table has just under 250,000 clones, more than 75% seen once. The sequenced sample was peripheral blood, obtained in a trial of Ad26.COV2.S vaccine versus placebo. Every receptor here comes from a person between 18 and 59 years old who received the Ad26.COV2.S COVID-19 vaccine or a placebo.

This clone was observed once. The J gene is TRBJ2-5, the V gene TRBV7-3; the match to TRBD1 covers 10 bases. The CDR3 loop spans 15 amino acids. V shed 4 bases and J 5 bases; nucleotides not matched to a gene: 7. Germline V CDR1 and CDR2: SGHTA, FQGTGA. Here the CDR3 reads CASSSGTGVGETQYF. CDR3 bases: TGTGCCAGCAGCTCCGGGACAGGGGTCGGGGAGACCCAGTACTTC. The full variable domain, with the rest looked up from reference TRBV7-3 and TRBJ2-5, is GAGVSQTPSNKVTEKGKYVELRCDPISGHTALYWYRQSLGQGPEFLIYFQGTGAADDSGLPNDRFFAVRPEGSVSTLKIQRTERGDSAVYLCASSSGTGVGETQYFGPGTRLLVL.

CDR3 DNA sequence: TGTGCCAGCAGGCGGACAGGGACAAACACCGGGGAGCTGTTTTTT. It is translated as CASRRTGTNTGELFF. The gene calls are TRBV6-5 and TRBJ2-2; 8 nucleotides align to TRBD1. Germline assignment: CDR1 MNHEY and CDR2 SVGAGI. Unmatched junction bases numbered 5, after V lost 6 bases and J lost 2 bases. This CDR3 has 15 residues.

V gene TRBV20-1 combines with J gene TRBJ2-1, with D uncertain. V lost 6 bases and J 6 bases, leaving 9 bases between the germline ends. Germline V gene sequence: CDR1 DFQATT, CDR2 SNEGSKA (reference sequence). The CDR3 is 11 amino acids. CDR3 amino acids: CSARLVNEQFF. The CDR3 DNA reads TGCAGTGCCCGACTCGTCAATGAGCAGTTCTTC.

V usage is TRBV4-2 and J usage is TRBJ1-4; D not certain. The CDR3 totals 15 residues. Germline V lookup: CDR1 LGHNA, CDR2 YNFKEQ. V was shortened by 4 bases and J by 4 bases, with 13 bases between the two germline ends. CDR3 bases: TGTGCCAGCAGCCCCCCGAACTCGGGTAATGAAAAACTGTTTTTT. Translation gives CASSPPNSGNEKLFF.

The V call is TRBV2, the J call TRBJ2-2; 7 bases agree with TRBD2. The CDR3 length is 14 residues. Germline V gene data show CDR1 as SNHLY and CDR2 as FYNNEI. After removal of 6 bases from V and 4 bases from J, the junction contained 5 bases not matched to a gene. In nucleotides, the CDR3 is TGTGCCAGCAGACCCGGGACTACCACCGGGGAGCTGTTTTTT. It encodes CASRPGTTTGELFF.

The chain is built from TRBV28 and TRBJ1-2; D unclear. In germline, CDR1 is MDHEN, CDR2 SYDVKM. V was shortened by 5 bases and J by 6 bases, with 13 bases between the two germline ends. The CDR3 length is 13 residues. CDR3 coding DNA: TGTGCCAGCAGTCCCACAGCGAGCAATGGCTACACCTTC. This gives the protein CASSPTASNGYTF.

The CDR3 nucleotides are TGTGCCAGCAGTGCCCCGTTGGGCCGAAATGAAAAACTGTTTTTT. Translating it yields CASSAPLGRNEKLFF. The chain carries TRBV25-1 and TRBJ1-4; D is uncertain. Germline V gene lookup returns CDR1 MGHDK and CDR2 SYGVNS. The V gene lost 4 bases and the J gene lost 5 bases, with 14 bases spanning the gap. This CDR3 spans 15 amino acids.

Comments on this clone: The identical CDR3 is also encoded by other nucleotide sequences in the sample. The chain combines TRBV4-2 with TRBJ1-4; 9 positions match TRBD1. V dropped 4 bases and J dropped 5; count of bases not matched to a gene: 5. CDR1 LGHNA and CDR2 YNFKEQ come from the germline V gene. The CDR3 is 15 residues long. The CDR3 loop reads CASSPSGTGNEKLFF. The CDR3, as DNA: TGTGCCAGCAGCCCCTCCGGGACAGGGAATGAAAAACTGTTTTTT.

The J gene is TRBJ2-7, the V gene TRBV5-1; D is possibly TRBD2 (7 bases). The germline gives CDR1 SGHRS, CDR2 YFSETQ. The CDR3 is made up of 14 amino acids. V lost 4 bases to trimming and J lost 2 bases, with 13 bases between them. The CDR3 spells CASSQRGGPYEQYF. DNA of the CDR3: TGCGCCAGCAGCCAACGCGGGGGCCCCTACGAGCAGTACTTC.

The chain's CDR3 is CASTSTGAEDTQYF. CDR3 nucleotides: TGTGCCAGTACCTCAACCGGGGCCGAGGACACCCAGTACTTC. This sequence joins TRBV19 and TRBJ2-5, with D perhaps matching TRBD1 or TRBD2 (5 bases each). Germline CDR1 is LNHDA and CDR2 is SQIVND (reference sequence). The CDR3 is 14 residues long. V lost 7 bases to trimming and J lost 8 bases, with 20 bases between them. The whole variable domain, filled in from reference TRBV19 and TRBJ2-5, reads DGGITQSPKYLFRKEGQNVTLSCEQNLNHDAMYWYRQDPGQGLRLIYYSQIVNDFQKGDIAEGYSVSREKKESFPLTVTSAQKNPTAFYLCASTSTGAEDTQYFGPGTRLLVL.

The chain uses TRBV11-3 and TRBJ2-3; D call uncertain. Between the trimmed V and J ends, which lost 4 bases and 2 bases, there was a span of 4 bases. This CDR3 comprises 12 residues. Germline CDR1 is SGHNT and CDR2 is YENEEA. For the CDR3, the DNA is TGTGCCAGCAGCTCTGACACAGATACGCAGTATTTT. It specifies CASSSDTDTQYF.

The rearrangement uses TRBV18 and TRBJ1-2; D possibly corresponds to TRBD1 (5 bases). The CDR3 consists of 13 residues. Trimming removed 4 bases at V and 7 bases at J, with 13 bases between. Germline values: CDR1 KGHSH, CDR2 LQKENI. The CDR3 reads CASSRGGGAGYTF. CDR3 sequence (DNA): TGTGCCAGCTCACGGGGTGGTGGGGCTGGCTACACCTTC. Full variable domain (rest looked up from reference TRBV18 and TRBJ1-2): NAGVMQNPRHLVRRRGQEARLRCSPMKGHSHVYWYRQLPEEGLKFMVYLQKENIIDESGMPKERFSAEFPKEGPSILRIQQVVRGDSAAYFCASSRGGGAGYTFGSGTRLTVV.

This clone has only a few counts. The chain employs TRBV18 and TRBJ2-3; 12 bases align to TRBD2. Germline V gene data show CDR1 as KGHSH and CDR2 as LQKENI. Losses at the gene ends were 0 bases for V and 2 bases for J; bases not matched to a gene: 9. CDR3 length: 19 amino acids. CDR3 in DNA: TGTGCCAGCTCACCACCCGGACTAGCGGGGTCCGCAGTCACAGATACGCAGTATTTT. This gives the protein CASSPPGLAGSAVTDTQYF. Full variable domain (remainder filled in from reference TRBV18 and TRBJ2-3): NAGVMQNPRHLVRRRGQEARLRCSPMKGHSHVYWYRQLPEEGLKFMVYLQKENIIDESGMPKERFSAEFPKEGPSILRIQQVVRGDSAAYFCASSPPGLAGSAVTDTQYFGPGTRLTVL.

This clone was observed once. The CDR3 region is CASSQGGLVSQETQYF. The CDR3 nucleotides are TGTGCCAGCAGCCAAGGGGGACTAGTTTCGCAAGAGACCCAGTACTTC. The rearrangement links TRBV3-1 (or the pseudogene TRBV3-2) to TRBJ2-5, with 8 bases lining up with TRBD2. The germline V gene encodes CDR1 LGHDT and CDR2 YNNKEL (reference sequence). This CDR3 comprises 16 residues. V lost 1 base to trimming and J lost 2 bases; unmatched junction nucleotides: 6.

The chain employs TRBV10-3 and TRBJ2-5; 7 bases fit TRBD2. Unmatched junction bases numbered 9, after V lost 6 bases and J lost 2 bases. There are 15 residues in the CDR3. From germline, CDR1 is ENHRY and CDR2 SYGVKD. CDR3 sequence (DNA): TGTGCCATCAGAGGCTCGGGGGGATCTCAAGAGACCCAGTACTTC. This gives the protein CAIRGSGGSQETQYF.

This chain links TRBV20-1 with TRBJ2-7, with no clear D. The CDR3 totals 10 residues. V lost 5 bases, J lost 4 bases, and 6 bases lay in between. Germline CDR1 and CDR2: DFQATT and SNEGSKA (reference sequence). CDR3 sequence (DNA): TGCAGTGCTCACCATTACGAGCAGTACTTC. Amino acids: CSAHHYEQYF.

The V call is TRBV11-2, the J call TRBJ2-2, with D perhaps TRBD2 (6 bases). Germline V CDR1 and CDR2: SGHAT, FQNNGV. The CDR3 covers 14 residues. The ends were cut back, 4 bases at V and 5 bases at J, with 11 bases in the middle. The DNA for the CDR3 is TGTGCCAGCAGCTGGGGGGTAGGGACCGGGGAGCTGTTTTTT. Its protein is CASSWGVGTGELFF.

This clone was seen just once. The V and J genes are TRBV7-9 and TRBJ1-1, with a tentative D call TRBD1 (6 bases). Germline V gene lookup returns CDR1 SEHNR and CDR2 FQNEAQ (reference sequence). This CDR3 is 14 amino acids long. V was cut by 5 bases and J by 1 base, with 11 bases left in between. CDR3 sequence reads: CASSILQGNTEAFF. In DNA form, the CDR3 reads TGTGCCAGCAGCATCTTACAGGGGAACACTGAAGCTTTCTTT.

The chain employs TRBV28 and TRBJ2-2; 9 nucleotides line up with TRBD2. CDR3 length: 17 amino acids. J lost 2 bases, V lost 0 bases, and 4 bases had no gene match. CDR1 is MDHEN and CDR2 is SYDVKM in the germline V gene. Here the CDR3 reads CASSLWSLAGNTGELFF. Here the CDR3 DNA reads TGTGCCAGCAGTTTATGGAGTCTAGCGGGAAACACCGGGGAGCTGTTTTTT. Full variable domain (remainder filled in from reference TRBV28 and TRBJ2-2): DVKVTQSSRYLVKRTGEKVFLECVQDMDHENMFWYRQDPGLGLRLIYFSYDVKMKEKGDIPEGYSVSREKKERFSLILESASTNQTSMYLCASSLWSLAGNTGELFFGEGSRLTVL.

This chain uses TRBV6-2 or TRBV6-3 with TRBJ2-5; D remains ambiguous. This CDR3 is built from 13 residues. Per the germline V gene, CDR1 is MNHEY and CDR2 is SVGEGT. V lost 6 bases and J 1 base, leaving 9 bases between the germline ends. This CDR3 reads CASSLDGQETQYF. In DNA, the CDR3 is TGTGCCAGCAGCTTGGACGGCCAAGAGACCCAGTACTTC.

The rearrangement uses TRBV5-1 and TRBJ2-7, with a possible D match to TRBD1 (5 bases). The CDR3 sequence is 12 residues long. Trimming shortened V by 4 bases and J by 4 bases, and 9 bases separated the two germline ends. Germline lookup yields CDR1 SGHRS and CDR2 YFSETQ. In DNA form, the CDR3 reads TGCGCCAGCAGCACCCAGGGTTACGAGCAGTACTTC. Its translation: CASSTQGYEQYF.

The chain joins TRBV27 to TRBJ2-2, with 7 bases aligning to TRBD2. Germline V gene sequence: CDR1 MNHEY, CDR2 SMNVEV (reference sequence). V trimming: 2 bases; J trimming: 0 bases; junction bases outside the gene matches: 3. The CDR3 totals 16 residues. The CDR3 DNA reads TGTGCCAGCAGTTTAATGGGGACTACGAACACCGGGGAGCTGTTTTTT. It specifies CASSLMGTTNTGELFF.

This rearrangement joins TRBV28 to TRBJ1-6; 7 positions match TRBD1. CDR1 is MDHEN, CDR2 SYDVKM, per germline. After removal of 5 bases from V and 3 bases from J, the junction contained 10 bases not matched to a gene. This CDR3 is 17 amino acids long. The CDR3 DNA reads TGTGCCAGCAGTGTAAAGGGGGCAAAAAGCTATAATTCACCCCTCCACTTT. Translating it yields CASSVKGAKSYNSPLHF.

This rearrangement joins TRBV6-2 or TRBV6-3 to TRBJ1-2, with D unclear. V lost 4 bases to trimming and J lost 6 bases, with 12 bases between them. Per germline, CDR1 MNHEY and CDR2 SVGEGT. The CDR3 contains 13 residues. In DNA, the CDR3 is TGTGCCAGCAGTTCCCCGTATTCAGATGGCTACACCTTC. Protein sequence: CASSSPYSDGYTF.

The J gene is TRBJ2-2, the V gene TRBV18; TRBD1 might be the D (5 bases). The ends were cut back, 6 bases at V and 6 bases at J, with 29 bases in the middle. CDR3 size: 19 residues. The germline CDR1 and CDR2 sequences are KGHSH and LQKENI. CDR3 sequence reads: CASSPTGWYDRMDAGELFF. The CDR3 DNA reads as TGTGCCAGCTCGCCTACAGGTTGGTACGATCGAATGGACGCCGGGGAGCTGTTTTTT. Full variable domain (missing parts from reference TRBV18 and TRBJ2-2): NAGVMQNPRHLVRRRGQEARLRCSPMKGHSHVYWYRQLPEEGLKFMVYLQKENIIDESGMPKERFSAEFPKEGPSILRIQQVVRGDSAAYFCASSPTGWYDRMDAGELFFGEGSRLTVL.

This sequence joins TRBV6-2 or TRBV6-3 and TRBJ2-7; TRBD1 matches at 9 bases. CDR1 MNHEY and CDR2 SVGEGT come from the germline V gene. The CDR3 is 15 residues long. Trimming removed 2 bases from V and 4 bases from J; junction bases left unmatched: 6. CDR3 nucleotide sequence: TGTGCCAGCAGTTACGGGGGACAGGGCGGGTACGAGCAGTACTTC. This translates into CASSYGGQGGYEQYF.

The rearrangement joins TRBV10-2 to TRBJ2-7; D is possibly TRBD2 (5 bases). The CDR3 has 11 amino acids. The ends were cut back, 7 bases at V and 8 bases at J, with 12 bases in the middle. CDR1 is WSHSY and CDR2 is SAAADI in the germline V gene. The CDR3, as DNA: TGCGCCAGCACGGCCGGGATCCAGCAGTACTTC. It encodes CASTAGIQQYF.

This sequence joins TRBV11-3 and TRBJ1-3; 10 bases line up with TRBD1. Germline V gene lookup returns CDR1 SGHNT and CDR2 YENEEA. This CDR3 has 15 residues. V shed 5 bases, J shed 4 bases, and the junction held 5 bases outside the gene matches. The CDR3 loop is CASSPGTGDGNTIYF. Written as DNA, the CDR3 is TGTGCCAGCAGCCCGGGGACAGGGGACGGAAACACCATATATTTT.

This rearrangement joins TRBV10-3 to TRBJ2-2; 8 bases match TRBD2. Germline CDR1 and CDR2: ENHRY and SYGVKD. The CDR3 is made up of 19 amino acids. Unmatched junction bases numbered 16, after V lost 2 bases and J lost 5 bases. CDR3 bases: TGTGCCATCAGTGAGCTGGGACTAGGACAGTCCACCCTTACCGGGGAGCTGTTTTTT. Its translation is CAISELGLGQSTLTGELFF.

V and J are TRBV5-6 and TRBJ1-4; tentative D call: TRBD1 (5 bases). V was clipped by 0 bases and J by 3 bases, with 15 bases between them. The CDR3 has 17 amino acids. CDR1 is SGHDT and CDR2 is YYEEEE in the germline V gene. The CDR3 protein is CASSLGGSGSANEKLFF. DNA of the CDR3: TGTGCCAGCAGCTTGGGGGGCAGTGGGTCGGCTAATGAAAAACTGTTTTTT.

The count of this clone is one. This chain links TRBV28 with TRBJ2-1, with 8 bases identical to TRBD1. The CDR3 is made up of 16 amino acids. CDR1 is MDHEN, CDR2 SYDVKM, per germline. The V and J ends lost 5 bases and 4 bases, in that order; junction bases with no gene match: 10. As DNA, the CDR3 is TGTGCCAGCAGTATGCTCTCAGGGACAGGTTACAATGAGCAGTTCTTC. Translating it yields CASSMLSGTGYNEQFF.